This T cell receptor beta chain was sequenced during a study of T cells after somatic rescue of genetic block (dated by TCRdb to the early 2020s). Study-wide context: What the study looked at was long-term robustness, specifically in a T-cell system that came about through somatic rescue of a genetic block in T-cell development.

The CDR3 measures 17 amino acids from cysteine to phenylalanine. The kept DNA is CDR3 alone, 51 bases in frame from the first base. CDR1 and CDR2 were assigned from the germline V gene (reference sequence) as MNHEY and SMNVEV. Germline trimming: 5 bases from V, 2 bases from J; junction bases outside gene matches: 10. The method behind the library was the immunoSEQ multiplex PCR assay. TCRdb's version of the immuneACCESS table is confined to in-frame rearrangements and falls short of the full clone set. An unresolved V gene accounts for under half of the shortfall where checked; the remainder is of unknown origin. The sample yields around 64,000 clones; about 91% were counted once. The biggest ten clones account for around 2.8% of the sample. About this clone: What this receptor recognizes is not known. Per-nucleotide qualities are absent, and no much larger clonotype sits a single base away.

The specimen sequenced was peripheral blood mononuclear cells (PBMCs). This receptor chain uses TRBV27 and TRBJ1-4; TRBD1 aligns with 8 central bases. The clonotype was recovered from a middle-aged man. The DNA sequence is TGTGCCAGCAGTCCAAGGACAGGGTGGAACACTAATGAAAAACTGTTTTTT. This translates into CASSPRTGWNTNEKLFF. Extended through the reference TRBV27 and TRBJ1-4 proteins, this CDR3 yields the full variable domain: EAQVTQNPRYLITVTGKKLTVTCSQNMNHEYMSWYRQDPGLGLRQIYYSMNVEVTDKGDVPEGYKVSRKEKRNFPLILESPSPNQTSLYFCASSPRTGWNTNEKLFFGSGTQLSVL.